What follows describes a single T cell receptor (beta chain). This clonotype was found many times. No cognate antigen has been identified for it. Per-nucleotide qualities are absent, and no much larger clonotype sits a single base away. Interpreted using the paper, the time point label stands for: newly diagnosed GD, antithyroid drugs for less than 3 months. For both TCR sequencing and RNA sequencing, RNA was extracted from PBMCs in TRIzol. The diagnosis of Graves' disease followed American Thyroid Association guidelines. Patients were recruited from an endocrinology department in Xi'an, China. Each patient gave 7.5 to 10 milliliters of peripheral blood, collected in an EDTA anticoagulant tube. PBMCs were isolated by Ficoll Paque Plus density gradient separation without further T cell sorting. An Agilent 2100 Bioanalyzer and agarose gel were used to check RNA quality, while a NanoDrop 2000 measured RNA concentration.

The library was generated by multiplex PCR. The instrument was an Illumina HiSeq 4000. CDR3 regions were amplified by Arm-PCR with iRepertoire HTBI primers to construct TCR beta libraries. Before sequencing, the PCR products underwent gel purification. Per the original workflow: Gene usage analysis of CDR3 amino acid clonotypes relied on the roughly 60 TRBV and fewer than 15 TRBJ segments identified across samples. COPE and FqMerger were used to merge filtered high-quality paired reads into contigs. Contigs were aligned with BLAST to IMGT TRBV, TRBD and TRBJ reference genes, and CDR3 was defined per IMGT. Clonotypes above 0.1% frequency were classified as highly expanded clones. Repertoire diversity was measured by Shannon entropy, and V-J evenness by the Gini coefficient. A clonotype was considered public if more than one individual shared it. Clones were called with MiXCR by TCRdb after fastp trimmed the public reads at Q25, and only in-frame beta chains were retained. For every CDR3 protein sequence, its rows merge into one entry that carries the most common genes and DNA. The V and J calls come from TCRdb's annotation, not from the publication. The sample has around 400,000 distinct CDR3 sequences on record, approximately 15% of them singletons. The ten largest make up roughly 7.7% of the sample.

The sample is drawn from a study of regulatory T cells in long-lasting Graves disease (dated by TCRdb to the early 2020s). Describing the broader study: Newly diagnosed Graves' disease patients had taken antithyroid drugs for less than 3 months. TCR sequencing covered 13 persistent and 20 newly diagnosed Graves' disease patients, around 33 samples in total. Patients with persistent Graves' disease were compared with patients with newly diagnosed Graves' disease using TCR sequencing and RNA sequencing of peripheral blood. The study was conducted in China and was registered as a clinical trial.

What the study reported, not specific to this receptor: Persistent patients shared more public clonotypes among themselves (around 3,000) than newly diagnosed patients did (approximately 900). Only peripheral blood was studied, because thyroid tissue, the primary lesion, was inaccessible. The small sample size was acknowledged by the authors as a limitation that may reduce accuracy. Persistent disease showed preferential use of TRBV28, TRBJ1-2 and TRBJ2-5, whereas newly diagnosed disease favored TRBV20-1 and TRBJ2-1. Compared with newly diagnosed patients, patients with persistent Graves' disease had lower TCR Shannon entropy and fewer highly expanded clones, which suggests clonal expansion. Only the TCR beta chain was sequenced and analyzed.

Measured from the cysteine to the phenylalanine, the CDR3 is 14 residues long. Just CDR3 DNA is preserved here, 42 bases in frame from base 1. The germline V gene encodes CDR1 SGHDN and CDR2 FVKESK. Relative to germline, V is 6 bases shorter and J is 5 bases shorter, with 16 bases between their ends. These sequences were also reported in another study, on T cells in Graves' hyperthyroidism and ophthalmopathy. From the second report: A patient counted as having stable Graves' hyperthyroidism if no progression to ophthalmopathy occurred over 18 months of follow-up. Hyperthyroidism patients were newly diagnosed, had a disease duration of under 2 months, and were aged 18 to 65 years. The study excluded patients with uncontrolled infections, other autoimmune diseases, pregnancy or lactation. Diagnoses were based on clinical symptoms, serum thyroxine and TRAb, thyroid ultrasound and orbital computed tomography. The TCR CDR3 was subjected to a first round of RT-PCR using the HTBI primer set and the Qiagen OneStep RT-PCR kit. Most expanded thyroid clonotypes (frequency above 0.001) were also found in blood, which suggests that blood repertoires may mirror thyroid immune responses. In cross-validation, a model built on a 13 V-J signature told ophthalmopathy apart from stable hyperthyroidism with under 90% sensitivity and around 83% specificity, and in testing the same model reached 80%/75%. In validation, the model predicted progression to ophthalmopathy a median of about 5.9 months before onset, with about 70% sensitivity and nearly 75% specificity. TCR V-J signatures able to tell the groups apart were searched for in a discovery cohort of about a hundred patients, of whom 43 had Graves' ophthalmopathy and roughly 58 had stable Graves' hyperthyroidism. Prospective prediction of ophthalmopathy was tested in an independent validation cohort consisting of 18 hyperthyroidism patients and some 17 patients who later progressed to ophthalmopathy. The 75 to 100 discovery patients were randomly divided into training and test sets at a 7:3 ratio. The study also compared thyroid tissue and blood T-cell repertoires from roughly 6 Graves' hyperthyroidism patients. Following sampling, methimazole starting at 30 mg daily was given to hyperthyroidism patients, and high-dose intravenous methylprednisolone was given to ophthalmopathy patients. Libraries were constructed in a second round of multiplex PCR, after which size selection and purification were carried out. Paired-end sequencing of the libraries was performed with 100 bp reads on an Illumina HiSeq2000. Raw data were processed with SOAPnuke, discarding reads with adapters, uncalled bases, mean Phred below 15, or no exact constant-primer or identifier match. COPE v1.2.5 was used to merge high-quality paired reads, and clonotypes were defined as unique nucleotide sequences. MiTCR v1.1 was used to align clonotypes to the IMGT TRBV, TRBD and TRBJ reference segments. Analysis was restricted to V-J combinations with a frequency above 0.0001, which covered about 99% of repertoires. The TCS score was defined as F50 (clonal expansion) divided by E x V (chaos), with BLOSUM62-based TCRdist calculated between CDR3 peptides within each V-J. Welch's t-statistics and random forest reduced around 520 V-J features to roughly 13, which were used in a naive Bayes classifier (R e1071). Sample size was not statistically predetermined, and blinding of investigators to group allocation was not performed. The paper describes TCR Vbeta CDR3 sequencing of 135 peripheral blood samples, made up of 43 ophthalmopathy patients, around 78 hyperthyroidism patients and some 17 progressor patients.

This TCR came from a woman aged 40 to 55 with Graves disease. Donor details come from another sample of the same person, matched by shared clones. The sequence is built from TRBV14 and TRBJ2-5; the D segment is perhaps TRBD1 or TRBD2, each sharing 5 matched bases. Specimen: peripheral blood mononuclear cells (PBMCs), collected at new diagnosis, from a patient treated with antithyroid drugs. The CDR3 in this case is CASSHMGESETQYF. The DNA is as follows: TGTGCCAGCAGTCATATGGGGGAGAGCGAGACCCAGTACTTC.